This T cell receptor (beta chain) was recovered during a study of cytomegalovirus exposure and HLA in healthy donors. Study details: Early on, a data release was issued that held 85 million to 95 million unique TCRs from HLA-typed donors. Study-level findings and limits: The classifier, whose performance was assessed in both the original and validation cohorts, reportedly diagnosed cytomegalovirus status with high specificity and sensitivity. From TCR beta sequences, most subjects' HLA-A and HLA-B alleles were reportedly predicted accurately. As immune exposure information, only CMV serostatus was available.

Of note for this clone: What it binds is unknown.

With 60 Vbeta and 13 Jbeta primers, the PCR was carried out. Assay used: immunoSEQ multiplex PCR; TCRdb lists only in-frame clones, some missing. The table records under 150,000 clones, over 65% of them present only once. Germline assignment: CDR1 MDHEN and CDR2 SYDVKM. This CDR3 comprises 12 residues. V was clipped by 2 bases and J by 9 bases, with 5 bases between them. The genes are TRBV28 and TRBJ1-6; D call uncertain. Sequencing was carried out using PBMCs. This TCR was sampled from a man aged 45-65 years in good health and CMV-seronegative. Here the CDR3 DNA reads TGTGCCAGCAGTTTAGGAGGTTCACCCCTCCACTTT. Translating gives CASSLGGSPLHF. The full variable domain, rest sourced from reference TRBV28 and TRBJ1-6, is DVKVTQSSRYLVKRTGEKVFLECVQDMDHENMFWYRQDPGLGLRLIYFSYDVKMKEKGDIPEGYSVSREKKERFSLILESASTNQTSMYLCASSLGGSPLHFGNGTRLTVT.